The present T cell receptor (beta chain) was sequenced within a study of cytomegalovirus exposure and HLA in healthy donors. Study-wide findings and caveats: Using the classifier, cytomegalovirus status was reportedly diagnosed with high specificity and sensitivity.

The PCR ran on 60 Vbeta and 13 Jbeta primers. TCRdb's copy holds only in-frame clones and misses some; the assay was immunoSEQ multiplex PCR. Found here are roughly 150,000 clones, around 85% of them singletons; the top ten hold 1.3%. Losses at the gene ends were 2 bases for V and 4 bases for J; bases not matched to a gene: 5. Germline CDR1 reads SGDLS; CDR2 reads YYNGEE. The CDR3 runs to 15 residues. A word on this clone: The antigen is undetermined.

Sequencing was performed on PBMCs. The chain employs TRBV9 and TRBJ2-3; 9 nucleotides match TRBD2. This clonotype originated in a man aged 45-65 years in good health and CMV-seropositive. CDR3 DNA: TGTGCCAGCAGCGTGGGGCGGGAGGGCCCAGATACGCAGTATTTT. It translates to CASSVGREGPDTQYF.